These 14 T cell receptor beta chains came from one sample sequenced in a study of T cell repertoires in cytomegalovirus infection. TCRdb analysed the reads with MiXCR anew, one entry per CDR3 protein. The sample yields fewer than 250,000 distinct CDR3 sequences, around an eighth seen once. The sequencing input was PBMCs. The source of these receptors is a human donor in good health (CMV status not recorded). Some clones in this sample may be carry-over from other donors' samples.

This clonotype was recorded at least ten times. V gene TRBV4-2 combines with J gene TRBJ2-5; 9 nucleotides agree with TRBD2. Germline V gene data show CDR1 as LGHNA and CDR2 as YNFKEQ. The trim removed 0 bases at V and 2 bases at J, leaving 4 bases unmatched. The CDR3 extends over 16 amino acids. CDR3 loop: CASSQDDLAGQETQYF. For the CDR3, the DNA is TGTGCCAGCAGCCAAGATGACCTAGCGGGGCAAGAGACCCAGTACTTC.

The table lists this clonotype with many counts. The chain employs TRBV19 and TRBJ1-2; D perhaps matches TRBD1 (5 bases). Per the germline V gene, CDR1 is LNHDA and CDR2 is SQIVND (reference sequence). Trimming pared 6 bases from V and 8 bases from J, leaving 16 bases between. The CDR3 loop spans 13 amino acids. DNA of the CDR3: TGTGCCAGTAGAACACGGTCCCGGGGGGGCTACACCTTC. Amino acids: CASRTRSRGGYTF.

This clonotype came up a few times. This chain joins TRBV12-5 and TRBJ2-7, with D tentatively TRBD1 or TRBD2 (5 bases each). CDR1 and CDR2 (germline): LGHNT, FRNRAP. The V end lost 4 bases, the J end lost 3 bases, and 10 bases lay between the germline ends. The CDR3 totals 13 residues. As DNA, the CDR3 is TGTGCTAGTGGTTCCCTGGGGGTCTACGAGCAGTACTTC. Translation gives CASGSLGVYEQYF.

This CDR3 reads CASSEPSTDTQYF. CDR3 nucleotide sequence: TGTGCCAGCAGTGAACCTTCCACAGATACGCAGTATTTT. The V call is TRBV2, the J call TRBJ2-3; D gene unclear. The CDR3 runs to 13 residues. V was pared by 2 bases and J by 2 bases, with 5 bases between. From germline, CDR1 is SNHLY and CDR2 FYNNEI.

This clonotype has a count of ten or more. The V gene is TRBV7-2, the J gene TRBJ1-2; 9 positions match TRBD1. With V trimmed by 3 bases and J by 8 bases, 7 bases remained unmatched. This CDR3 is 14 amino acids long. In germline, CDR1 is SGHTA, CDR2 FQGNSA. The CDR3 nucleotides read TGTGCCAGCAGCTTCAACAGGGGGCAAGGAGGCTACACCTTC. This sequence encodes CASSFNRGQGGYTF.

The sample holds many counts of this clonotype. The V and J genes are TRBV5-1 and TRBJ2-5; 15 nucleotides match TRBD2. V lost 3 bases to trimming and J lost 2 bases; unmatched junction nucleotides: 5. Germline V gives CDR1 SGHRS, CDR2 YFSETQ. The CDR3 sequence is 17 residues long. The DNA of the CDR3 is TGCGCCAGCAGCTGGGGACTAGCGGGAGGCCCTCAAGAGACCCAGTACTTC. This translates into CASSWGLAGGPQETQYF.

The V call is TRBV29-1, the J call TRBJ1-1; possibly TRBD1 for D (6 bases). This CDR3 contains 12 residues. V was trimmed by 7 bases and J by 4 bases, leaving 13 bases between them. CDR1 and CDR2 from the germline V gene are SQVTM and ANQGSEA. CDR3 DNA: TGCAGCGGGACAGAAGTTGGCACTGAAGCTTTCTTT. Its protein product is CSGTEVGTEAFF.

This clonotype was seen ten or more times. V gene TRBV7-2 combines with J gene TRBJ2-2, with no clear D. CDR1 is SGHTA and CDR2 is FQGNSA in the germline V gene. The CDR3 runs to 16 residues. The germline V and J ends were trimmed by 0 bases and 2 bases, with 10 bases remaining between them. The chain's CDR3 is CASSLALAVNTGELFF. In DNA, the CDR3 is TGTGCCAGCAGCTTAGCGCTCGCCGTAAACACCGGGGAGCTGTTTTTT.

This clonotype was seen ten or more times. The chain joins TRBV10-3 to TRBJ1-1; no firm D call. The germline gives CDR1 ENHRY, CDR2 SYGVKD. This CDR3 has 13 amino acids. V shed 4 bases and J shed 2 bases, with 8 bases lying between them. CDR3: CAISGRPNTEAFF. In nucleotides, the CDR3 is TGTGCCATCAGTGGACGACCCAACACTGAAGCTTTCTTT.

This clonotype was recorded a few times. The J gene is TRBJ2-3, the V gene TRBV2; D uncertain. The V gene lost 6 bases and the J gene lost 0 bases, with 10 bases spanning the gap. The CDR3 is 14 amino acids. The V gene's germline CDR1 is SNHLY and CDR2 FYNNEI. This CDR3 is CASSYLASTDTQYF. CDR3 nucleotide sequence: TGTGCCAGCAGCTACCTGGCTAGCACAGATACGCAGTATTTT.

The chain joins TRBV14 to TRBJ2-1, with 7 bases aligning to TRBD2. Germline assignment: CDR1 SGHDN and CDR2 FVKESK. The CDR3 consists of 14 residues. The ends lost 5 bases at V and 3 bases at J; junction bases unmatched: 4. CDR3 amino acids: CASSATSVYNEQFF. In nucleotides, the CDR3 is TGTGCCAGCAGCGCAACTAGCGTCTACAATGAGCAGTTCTTC.

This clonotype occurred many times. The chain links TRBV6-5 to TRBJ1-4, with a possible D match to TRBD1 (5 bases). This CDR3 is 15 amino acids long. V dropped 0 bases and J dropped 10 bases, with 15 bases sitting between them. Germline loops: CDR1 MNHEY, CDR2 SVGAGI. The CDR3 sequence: CASSYSGPESGKLFF. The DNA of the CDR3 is TGTGCCAGCAGTTACTCGGGGCCGGAGAGTGGAAAACTGTTTTTT.

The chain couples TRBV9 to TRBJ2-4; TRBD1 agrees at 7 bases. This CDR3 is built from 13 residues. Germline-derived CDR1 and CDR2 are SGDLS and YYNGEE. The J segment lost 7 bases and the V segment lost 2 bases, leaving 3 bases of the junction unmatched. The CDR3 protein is CASSVTGENIQYF. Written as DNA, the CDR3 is TGTGCCAGCAGCGTTACAGGGGAGAACATTCAGTACTTC.

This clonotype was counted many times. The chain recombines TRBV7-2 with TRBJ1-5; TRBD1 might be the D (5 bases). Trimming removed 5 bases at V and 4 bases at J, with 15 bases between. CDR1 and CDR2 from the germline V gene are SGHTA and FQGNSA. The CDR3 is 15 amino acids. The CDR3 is CASSMWQGLNQPQHF. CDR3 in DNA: TGTGCCAGCAGCATGTGGCAGGGCCTAAATCAGCCCCAGCATTTT.